This T cell receptor (delta chain) was captured in a study of gamma-delta T cells after stem cell transplantation. TCRdb reapplied CATT to the RT-PCR reads. This table has 1,000 to 1,300 delta-chain clones, 8.5% to 10% appearing once. This clone ranks as large. J was trimmed by 0 bases and V by 0 bases; bases with no gene match: 3. Germline CDR1 and CDR2: GEAIGNYY and EKD. The CDR3 extends over 18 amino acids. Sequencing input: gamma-delta T cells. The clonotype was recovered from a human donor. It is not recorded whose cells these are; they may come from a transplant donor. V gene TRDV2 combines with J gene TRDJ3; TRDD3 matches at 8 bases. The CDR3: CACDTALGDSWDTRQMFF. As DNA, the CDR3 is TGTGCCTGTGACACCGCCCTGGGGGACTCCTGGGACACCCGACAGATGTTTTTC.